The clone carrying this TCR beta chain was found once. Its antigen is currently unknown. Donors showed nominal health when sampled, although they likely had unrecorded immune exposures. Per germline, CDR1 SGDLS and CDR2 YYNGEE. V was trimmed by 0 bases and J by 2 bases, leaving 15 bases between them. The CDR3 contains 17 residues. The data were obtained in a study of cytomegalovirus exposure and HLA in healthy donors. Study-wide background: Inside one of the first data releases sat about 85 million unique TCRs taken from HLA-typed donors. Notes on the study in general: TCR beta V- and J-gene trimming was later associated with a missense DCLRE1C variant. The study listed some 160 cytomegalovirus-associated TCR beta chains.

The PCR had 60 Vbeta and 13 Jbeta primers. The data were produced by immunoSEQ multiplex PCR, yet TCRdb's version contains in-frame clones alone and is incomplete. The sample lists over 150,000 clones, 75% to 85% occurring once. The material sequenced was PBMCs. The chain employs TRBV9 and TRBJ1-3; tentatively, D is TRBD1 (6 bases). This receptor was taken from a woman in her 50s in good health and CMV-seronegative. CDR3 nucleotide sequence: TGTGCCAGCAGCGTAGACACTCTTGAGGGGGCTGGAAACACCATATATTTT. This translates into CASSVDTLEGAGNTIYF.